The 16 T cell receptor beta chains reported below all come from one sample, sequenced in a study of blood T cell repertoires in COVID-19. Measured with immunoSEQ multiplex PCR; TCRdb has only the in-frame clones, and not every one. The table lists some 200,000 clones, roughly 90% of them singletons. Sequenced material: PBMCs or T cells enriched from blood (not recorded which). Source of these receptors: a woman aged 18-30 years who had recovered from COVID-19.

The CDR3 is CAWSGGTGPATNEKLFF. As DNA, the CDR3 is TGTGCCTGGAGCGGGGGGACAGGGCCCGCAACTAATGAAAAACTGTTTTTT. The chain joins TRBV30 to TRBJ1-4; 9 bases agree with TRBD1. This CDR3 has 17 residues. Unmatched junction bases numbered 8, after V lost 3 bases and J lost 0 bases. Germline V gene sequence: CDR1 GTSNPN, CDR2 SVGIG (reference sequence).

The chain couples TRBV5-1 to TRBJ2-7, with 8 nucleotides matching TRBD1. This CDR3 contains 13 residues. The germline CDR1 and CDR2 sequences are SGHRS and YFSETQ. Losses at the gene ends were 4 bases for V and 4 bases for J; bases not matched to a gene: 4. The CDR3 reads CASSQGAGYEQYF. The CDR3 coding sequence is TGCGCCAGCAGCCAGGGGGCTGGATACGAGCAGTACTTC.

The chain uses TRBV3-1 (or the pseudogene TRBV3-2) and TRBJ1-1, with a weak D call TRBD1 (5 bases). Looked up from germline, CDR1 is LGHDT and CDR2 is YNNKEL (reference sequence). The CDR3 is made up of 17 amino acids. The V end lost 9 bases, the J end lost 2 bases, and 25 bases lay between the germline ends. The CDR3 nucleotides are TGTGCCAGGTTAATCTCCTACCGACAGCCCGATAACACTGAAGCTTTCTTT. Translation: CARLISYRQPDNTEAFF.

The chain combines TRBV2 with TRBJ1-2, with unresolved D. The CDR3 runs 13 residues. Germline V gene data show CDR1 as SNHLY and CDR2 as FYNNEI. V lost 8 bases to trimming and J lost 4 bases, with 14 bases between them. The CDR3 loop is CASEGKDLYGYTF. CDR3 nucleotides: TGTGCCAGCGAGGGAAAAGACCTCTATGGCTACACCTTC.

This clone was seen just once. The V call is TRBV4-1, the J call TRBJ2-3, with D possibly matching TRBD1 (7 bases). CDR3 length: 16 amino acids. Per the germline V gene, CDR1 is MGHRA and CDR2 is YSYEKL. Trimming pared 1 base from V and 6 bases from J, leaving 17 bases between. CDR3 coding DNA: TGCGCCAGCAGCCAAGTTGCAGGGGGGTTCTGGGATACGCAGTATTTT. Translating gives CASSQVAGGFWDTQYF.

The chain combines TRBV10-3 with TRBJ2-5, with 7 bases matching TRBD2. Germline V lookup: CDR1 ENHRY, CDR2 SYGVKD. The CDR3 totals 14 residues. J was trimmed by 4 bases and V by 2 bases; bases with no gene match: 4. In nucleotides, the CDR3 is TGTGCCATCAGTGAGGGACTAGAATTAGAGACCCAGTACTTC. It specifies CAISEGLELETQYF.

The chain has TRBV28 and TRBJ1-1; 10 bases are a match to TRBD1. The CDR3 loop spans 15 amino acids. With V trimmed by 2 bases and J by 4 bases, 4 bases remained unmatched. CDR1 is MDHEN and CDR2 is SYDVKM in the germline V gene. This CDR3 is CASSLGDRGGTEAFF. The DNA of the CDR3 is TGTGCCAGCAGTTTAGGGGACAGGGGCGGCACTGAAGCTTTCTTT.

CDR3 nucleotides: TGTGCCAGCACCCCGGCAGGACTAGCGGCGGGGTACGAGCAGTACTTC. It is translated as CASTPAGLAAGYEQYF. The chain recombines TRBV7-9 with TRBJ2-7, with 10 bases fitting TRBD2. This CDR3 spans 16 amino acids. After removal of 7 bases from V and 4 bases from J, the junction contained 13 bases not matched to a gene. Germline V gene lookup returns CDR1 SEHNR and CDR2 FQNEAQ (reference sequence).

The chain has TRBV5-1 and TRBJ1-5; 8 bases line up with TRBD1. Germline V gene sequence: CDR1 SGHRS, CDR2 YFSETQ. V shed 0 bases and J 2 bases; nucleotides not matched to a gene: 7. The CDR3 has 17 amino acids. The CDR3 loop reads CASSLGSGGAGNQPQHF. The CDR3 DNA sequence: TGCGCCAGCAGCTTGGGTTCAGGGGGCGCGGGCAATCAGCCCCAGCATTTT.

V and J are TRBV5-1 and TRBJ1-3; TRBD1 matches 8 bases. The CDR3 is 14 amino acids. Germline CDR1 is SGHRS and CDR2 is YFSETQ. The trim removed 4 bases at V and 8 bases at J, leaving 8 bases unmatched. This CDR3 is CASSLDRAEDTIYF. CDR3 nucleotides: TGCGCCAGCAGCCTGGACAGGGCGGAGGACACCATATATTTT.

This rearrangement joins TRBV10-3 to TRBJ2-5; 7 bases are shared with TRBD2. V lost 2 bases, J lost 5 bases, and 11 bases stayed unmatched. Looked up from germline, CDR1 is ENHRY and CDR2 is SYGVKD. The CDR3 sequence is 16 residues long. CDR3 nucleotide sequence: TGTGCCATCAGTGAGCCTGGCCCAGCGGGGCTGGAGACCCAGTACTTC. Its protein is CAISEPGPAGLETQYF.

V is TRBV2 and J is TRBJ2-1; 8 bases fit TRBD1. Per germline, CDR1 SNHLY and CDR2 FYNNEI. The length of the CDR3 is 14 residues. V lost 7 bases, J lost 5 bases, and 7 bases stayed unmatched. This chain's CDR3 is CASTRRTGNNEQFF. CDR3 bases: TGTGCCAGCACCCGGCGGACAGGGAACAATGAGCAGTTCTTC.

The CDR3 sequence: CAWSWTVQETQYF. The CDR3, as DNA: TGTGCCTGGAGTTGGACAGTCCAAGAGACCCAGTACTTC. The rearrangement joins TRBV30 to TRBJ2-5, with a weak D call TRBD1 (6 bases). Trimming pared 2 bases from V and 1 base from J, leaving 8 bases between. CDR1 GTSNPN and CDR2 SVGIG come from the germline V gene (reference sequence). The CDR3 is made up of 13 amino acids.

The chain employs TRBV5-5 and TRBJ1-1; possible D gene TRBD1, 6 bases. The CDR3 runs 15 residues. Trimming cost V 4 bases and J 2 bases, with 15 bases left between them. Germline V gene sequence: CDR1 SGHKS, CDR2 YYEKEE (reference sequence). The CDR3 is CASSRGARSNTEAFF. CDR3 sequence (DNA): TGTGCCAGCAGCCGGGGGGCAAGGTCAAACACTGAAGCTTTCTTT.

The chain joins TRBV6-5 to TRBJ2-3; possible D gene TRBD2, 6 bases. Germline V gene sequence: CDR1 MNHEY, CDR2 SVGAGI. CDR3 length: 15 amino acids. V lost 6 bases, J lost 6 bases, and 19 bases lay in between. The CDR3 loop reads CASSRGGTYADTQYF. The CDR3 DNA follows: TGTGCCAGCAGCCGGGGTGGGACTTACGCGGATACGCAGTATTTT.

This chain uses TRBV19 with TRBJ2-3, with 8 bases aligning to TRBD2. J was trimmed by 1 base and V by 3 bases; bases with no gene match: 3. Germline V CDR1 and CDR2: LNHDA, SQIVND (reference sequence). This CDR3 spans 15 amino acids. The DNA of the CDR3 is TGTGCCAGTAGTATGATCGGGGGGGGCACAGATACGCAGTATTTT. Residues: CASSMIGGGTDTQYF.